The next 23 T cell receptor beta chains were all read from a single sample in a study of blood T cell repertoires in COVID-19. Some clones are missing from TCRdb's copy, which holds only in-frame ones; the method was immunoSEQ multiplex PCR. The table includes about 400,000 clones, around 86% detected once. Sequencing was done on a sample of peripheral blood. The receptors were sampled from a human donor in a cohort sampled during active COVID-19.

The chain couples TRBV19 to TRBJ2-3; tentatively, D is TRBD1 (6 bases). The CDR3 is 13 amino acids. Germline V gene sequence: CDR1 LNHDA, CDR2 SQIVND (reference sequence). V was pared by 8 bases and J by 2 bases, with 11 bases between. The CDR3 nucleotides are TGTGCCAGTGAGGACAGCCCCACAGATACGCAGTATTTT. Protein sequence: CASEDSPTDTQYF.

Only one count was recorded for this clone. The chain carries TRBV5-1 and TRBJ2-2, with 8 bases identical to TRBD1. The germline V gene has CDR1 SGHRS and CDR2 YFSETQ. This CDR3 is built from 17 residues. V gave up 0 bases and J gave up 6 bases; unmatched junction bases: 10. The CDR3 loop reads CASSLVLGQGGAGELFF. For the CDR3, the DNA is TGCGCCAGCAGCTTGGTGCTTGGACAGGGAGGTGCCGGGGAGCTGTTTTTT.

This sequence joins TRBV11-2 and TRBJ1-2; 7 positions match TRBD1. CDR3 size: 15 residues. Losses at the gene ends were 5 bases for V and 3 bases for J; bases not matched to a gene: 9. Germline assignment: CDR1 SGHAT and CDR2 FQNNGV. CDR3 nucleotide sequence: TGTGCCAGCAGCACCCGACAGGGCGTAGACTATGGCTACACCTTC. The encoded protein is CASSTRQGVDYGYTF.

V usage is TRBV6-1 and J usage is TRBJ2-3; a weak D match, TRBD1 (5 bases). The CDR3 loop spans 12 amino acids. Germline CDR1 and CDR2: MNHNS and SASEGT. Trimming stripped 5 bases from V and 5 bases from J, with 8 bases between. CDR3 residues: CASSSQGDTQYF. For the CDR3, the DNA is TGTGCCAGCAGTTCCCAGGGAGATACGCAGTATTTT.

The chain carries TRBV20-1 and TRBJ2-3; 7 nucleotides line up with TRBD2. CDR3 length equals 14 residues. Germline V gene data show CDR1 as DFQATT and CDR2 as SNEGSKA (reference sequence). Unmatched junction bases numbered 3, after V lost 3 bases and J lost 0 bases. This chain's CDR3 is CSASGGESTDTQYF. As DNA, the CDR3 is TGCAGTGCTAGTGGGGGGGAGAGCACAGATACGCAGTATTTT.

The chain joins TRBV5-4 to TRBJ1-2; TRBD1 matches at 8 bases. Germline trimming cut 3 bases from V and 4 bases from J; bases unmatched to any gene: 14. In germline, CDR1 is SGHNT, CDR2 YYREEE (reference sequence). This CDR3 contains 17 residues. The DNA of the CDR3 is TGTGCCAGCAGCTCCGGAGGGACAGGAGGGTCTATCTATGGCTACACCTTC. This encodes CASSSGGTGGSIYGYTF.

This clone was recorded a few times. V and J are TRBV2 and TRBJ2-2, with 13 positions matching TRBD2. The CDR3 sequence is 18 residues long. Unmatched junction bases numbered 12, after V lost 6 bases and J lost 5 bases. Germline V CDR1 and CDR2: SNHLY, FYNNEI. Here the CDR3 reads CASRGFGTSGTSTGELFF. CDR3 sequence (DNA): TGTGCCAGCAGAGGATTTGGGACTAGCGGGACATCTACCGGGGAGCTGTTTTTT.

The rearrangement joins TRBV2 to TRBJ1-2; no definite D call. Per the germline V gene, CDR1 is SNHLY and CDR2 is FYNNEI. The CDR3 covers 16 residues. With 3 bases removed from V and 8 bases from J, the gap between germline ends came to 22 bases. CDR3 DNA sequence: TGTGCCAGCAGTGATGAGCCCCGGACTGTCCTTGGCGGCTACACCTTC. The encoded protein is CASSDEPRTVLGGYTF.

This clone showed up just a few times. V and J are TRBV6-5 and TRBJ2-7, with 8 bases that match TRBD1. The CDR3 spans 15 residues. Germline CDR1 MNHEY, CDR2 SVGAGI. The V segment lost 0 bases and the J segment 2 bases; nucleotides outside the gene matches: 3. CDR3 sequence (DNA): TGTGCCAGCAGTTACTCGATGGACAGGGCCTACGAGCAGTACTTC. Amino acid sequence: CASSYSMDRAYEQYF.

The J gene is TRBJ2-6, the V gene TRBV2, with a tentative D call TRBD1 (5 bases). The CDR3 totals 15 residues. The V gene's germline CDR1 is SNHLY and CDR2 FYNNEI. Trimming took 5 bases from V and 2 from J, leaving 10 bases between them. CDR3 coding DNA: TGTGCCAGCAGTCTAAGACAGACTGGGGCCAACGTCCTGACTTTC. The encoded protein is CASSLRQTGANVLTF.

This chain's CDR3 is CASSGGTSGAGVEQYF. The CDR3 bases are TGTGCCAGCAGCGGCGGGACTAGCGGGGCCGGGGTCGAGCAGTACTTC. The chain recombines TRBV2 with TRBJ2-7; 13 nucleotides agree with TRBD2. J gave up 6 bases and V 6 bases, and 11 bases lay outside the gene matches. The V gene's germline CDR1 is SNHLY and CDR2 FYNNEI. The CDR3 spans 16 residues.

The rearrangement joins TRBV6-5 to TRBJ1-6; D is unclear. CDR1 and CDR2 from the germline V gene are MNHEY and SVGAGI. The V gene lost 2 bases and the J gene lost 0 bases, with 8 bases spanning the gap. CDR3 length equals 16 residues. The CDR3 DNA follows: TGTGCCAGCAGTTACCAGGCACACTCCTATAATTCACCCCTCCACTTT. Protein sequence: CASSYQAHSYNSPLHF.

V is TRBV11-3 and J is TRBJ2-1, with TRBD2 matching over 10 bases. Losses at the gene ends were 5 bases for V and 10 bases for J; bases not matched to a gene: 11. The CDR3 runs 15 residues. Germline V gene sequence: CDR1 SGHNT, CDR2 YENEEA. CDR3 in amino acids: CASSGSGRGGQEQFF. The CDR3 bases are TGTGCCAGCAGCGGCAGCGGGAGGGGGGGGCAGGAGCAGTTCTTC. Together with reference TRBV11-3 and TRBJ2-1, the CDR3 gives the full variable domain: EAGVVQSPRYKIIEKKQPVAFWCNPISGHNTLYWYLQNLGQGPELLIRYENEEAVDDSQLPKDRFSAERLKGVDSTLKIQPAELGDSAVYLCASSGSGRGGQEQFFGPGTRLTVL.

The J gene is TRBJ1-5, the V gene TRBV5-8, with 9 bases aligning to TRBD1. Germline loops: CDR1 SGHTS, CDR2 YDEGEE. V gave up 3 bases and J gave up 2 bases; unmatched junction bases: 6. This CDR3 is 16 amino acids long. The CDR3 region is CASSSRWDRGNQPQHF. Here the CDR3 DNA reads TGTGCCAGCAGCTCCCGCTGGGACAGGGGCAATCAGCCCCAGCATTTT.

The V and J genes are TRBV19 and TRBJ2-2; the D gene is possibly TRBD1 (5 bases). Per the germline V gene, CDR1 is LNHDA and CDR2 is SQIVND (reference sequence). Trimming took off 6 bases at V and 2 bases at J, with 22 bases between the two ends. CDR3 size: 18 residues. CDR3 amino acids: CASSTPIGVVGNTGELFF. The CDR3 DNA sequence: TGTGCCAGTAGCACGCCGATAGGGGTGGTGGGTAACACCGGGGAGCTGTTTTTT. Together with reference TRBV19 and TRBJ2-2, the CDR3 gives the full variable domain: DGGITQSPKYLFRKEGQNVTLSCEQNLNHDAMYWYRQDPGQGLRLIYYSQIVNDFQKGDIAEGYSVSREKKESFPLTVTSAQKNPTAFYLCASSTPIGVVGNTGELFFGEGSRLTVL.

V is TRBV5-4 and J is TRBJ2-1; the D gene is possibly TRBD2 (5 bases). Trimming left V 2 bases short and J 5 bases short, with 11 bases between. Germline V CDR1 and CDR2: SGHNT, YYREEE (reference sequence). This CDR3 has 14 residues. CDR3 in amino acids: CASSLYGLDNEQFF. CDR3 DNA sequence: TGTGCCAGCAGCTTATACGGACTCGACAATGAGCAGTTCTTC.

This chain connects TRBV4-2 to TRBJ1-3; 11 nucleotides line up with TRBD1. The length of the CDR3 is 17 residues. With V trimmed by 5 bases and J by 0 bases, 6 bases remained unmatched. Germline loops: CDR1 LGHNA, CDR2 YNFKEQ. The CDR3: CASSGTGGLASGNTIYF. DNA of the CDR3: TGTGCCAGCAGCGGGACAGGGGGACTAGCCTCTGGAAACACCATATATTTT.

The V gene is TRBV24-1, the J gene TRBJ2-1, with D perhaps matching TRBD2 (6 bases). This CDR3 spans 13 amino acids. The V and J ends lost 4 bases and 10 bases respectively, with 13 bases between them. From germline, CDR1 is KGHDR and CDR2 SFDVKD. The CDR3 coding sequence is TGTGCCACCAGTGACTCCGGGAGTAGAGAGCAGTTCTTC. It yields the protein CATSDSGSREQFF.

The gene calls are TRBV11-1 and TRBJ2-1, with a possible D match to TRBD1 (5 bases). The CDR3 covers 15 residues. The V gene lost 5 bases and the J gene lost 7 bases, with 18 bases spanning the gap. Germline CDR1 is SGHAT and CDR2 is FQDESV (reference sequence). Here the CDR3 reads CASSPRTYRVNEQFF. DNA of the CDR3: TGTGCCAGCAGCCCACGGACATATCGTGTTAATGAGCAGTTCTTC.

The gene calls are TRBV24-1 and TRBJ1-4; tentatively, D is TRBD1 (5 bases). V lost 10 bases and J lost 7, with 18 bases in between. CDR1 is KGHDR, CDR2 SFDVKD, per germline. This CDR3 spans 14 amino acids. Here the CDR3 reads CATWPSQGGEKLFF. DNA for the CDR3: TGTGCCACATGGCCCAGCCAGGGAGGTGAAAAACTGTTTTTT.

The chain carries TRBV2 and TRBJ2-1, with D possibly being TRBD2 (5 bases). Trimming left V 6 bases short and J 12 bases short, with 21 bases between. Per germline, CDR1 SNHLY and CDR2 FYNNEI. The CDR3 runs to 14 residues. The CDR3 nucleotides read TGTGCCAGCAGACTAGGACCTTCCACCGGCGGGCAGTTCTTC. The encoded protein is CASRLGPSTGGQFF. The variable domain in full, completed from reference TRBV2 and TRBJ2-1, reads EPEVTQTPSHQVTQMGQEVILRCVPISNHLYFYWYRQILGQKVEFLVSFYNNEISEKSEIFDDQFSVERPDGSNFTLKIRSTKLEDSAMYFCASRLGPSTGGQFFGPGTRLTVL.

This clone was detected once. This chain links TRBV15 with TRBJ2-2; the D gene is possibly TRBD2 (5 bases). The CDR3 is 14 residues long. Germline V gene lookup returns CDR1 LNHNV and CDR2 YYDKDF (reference sequence). The V end was cut by 0 bases, the J end by 6 bases, with 8 bases between. Written as DNA, the CDR3 is TGTGCCACCAGCAGAGAGGCCGGGGCCGGGGAGCTGTTTTTT. This codes for CATSREAGAGELFF. Full variable domain (missing parts from reference TRBV15 and TRBJ2-2): DAMVIQNPRYQVTQFGKPVTLSCSQTLNHNVMYWYQQKSSQAPKLLFHYYDKDFNNEADTPDNFQSRRPNTSFCFLDIRSPGLGDTAMYLCATSREAGAGELFFGEGSRLTVL.

The chain recombines TRBV15 with TRBJ2-1, with 10 bases lining up with TRBD2. The CDR3 contains 17 residues. V was clipped by 3 bases and J by 2 bases; unmatched bases: 7. The germline CDR1 and CDR2 sequences are LNHNV and YYDKDF (reference sequence). CDR3 in amino acids: CATSRASGSKTYNEQFF. The CDR3 bases are TGTGCCACCAGCAGGGCTAGCGGGAGTAAAACCTACAATGAGCAGTTCTTC.